This T cell receptor beta chain was sequenced for a study of OX40 agonist ivuxolimab in advanced cancers. On the study more broadly: Patients were infused with ivuxolimab every 2 weeks at 0.01 to 10 mg/kg.

The length of the CDR3 is 15 residues. Per the germline V gene, CDR1 is SEHNR and CDR2 is FQNEAQ (reference sequence). With 3 bases removed from V and 1 base from J, the gap between germline ends came to 13 bases. This clone occurred a few times. Patients with autoimmune history or systemic immunosuppression were excluded. Data came from immunoSEQ multiplex PCR; TCRdb stores just in-frame clones and leaves some out. The data hold roughly 36,000 clones, with roughly 84% observed a single time. The sequencing used CD4+ or CD8+ T cells sorted from blood, collected in a trial of the OX40 agonist ivuxolimab. V gene TRBV7-9 combines with J gene TRBJ2-7; D may correspond to TRBD1 or TRBD2 (5 bases each). The sequence came from an adult with an advanced solid tumor such as melanoma, head and neck, liver or kidney cancer. The CDR3 DNA follows: TGTGCCAGCAGCTTTCCACCGGGGCGATCCTACGAGCAGTACTTC. As protein: CASSFPPGRSYEQYF.